Each of the 18 T cell receptor beta chains below was sequenced from the same sample in a study of regulatory dendritic cells for organ transplantation. TCRdb's copy holds only in-frame clones and misses some; the assay was immunoSEQ multiplex PCR. The sample has approximately 11,000 clones; 65% to 80% are singletons. Sorted subsets were CFSE-labeled and cultured approximately 5 days with allogeneic dendritic cells. These receptors have no identified antigens. What was sequenced was memory CD4+ T cells from blood cultured with regulatory dendritic cells. Subset of the sample: CD45RO+ memory T cells. The source of these receptors is a human donor in good health.

The chain couples TRBV5-1 to TRBJ2-3; 11 positions agree with TRBD1. This CDR3 is 16 amino acids long. With V trimmed by 3 bases and J by 0 bases, 3 bases remained unmatched. Germline V gene data show CDR1 as SGHRS and CDR2 as YFSETQ. The CDR3 coding sequence is TGCGCCAGCAGCTGGGGACAGGGGGTAAGCACAGATACGCAGTATTTT. Amino acids: CASSWGQGVSTDTQYF.

This chain joins TRBV5-1 and TRBJ2-5, with D perhaps TRBD2 (6 bases). The CDR3 contains 14 residues. The germline V gene encodes CDR1 SGHRS and CDR2 YFSETQ. Between the trimmed V and J ends, which lost 1 base and 3 bases, there was a span of 10 bases. CDR3 in amino acids: CASSLFGSEETQYF. For the CDR3, the DNA is TGCGCCAGCAGCTTGTTCGGGAGCGAAGAGACCCAGTACTTC.

The chain carries TRBV5-1 and TRBJ2-3; D might be TRBD1 (6 bases). Germline CDR1 is SGHRS and CDR2 is YFSETQ. The CDR3 consists of 17 residues. The V end lost 4 bases, the J end lost 3 bases, and 21 bases lay between the germline ends. The CDR3 here is CASSPLVRVGGTDTQYF. The DNA for the CDR3 is TGCGCCAGCAGCCCCCTCGTCAGGGTAGGGGGAACAGATACGCAGTATTTT.

The chain is built from TRBV5-1 and TRBJ2-5; D gene ambiguous. CDR1 is SGHRS, CDR2 YFSETQ, per germline. The CDR3 loop spans 13 amino acids. V lost 0 bases and J 1 base, leaving 4 bases between the germline ends. DNA of the CDR3: TGCGCCAGCAGCTTGGCATCCCAAGAGACCCAGTACTTC. Translating gives CASSLASQETQYF.

The chain employs TRBV6-6 and TRBJ1-4; D is possibly TRBD1 (6 bases). This CDR3 contains 14 residues. V lost 6 bases, J lost 5 bases, and 13 bases lay in between. Germline V gives CDR1 MNHNY, CDR2 SVGAGI (reference sequence). CDR3 loop: CASSPGQSNEKLFF. As DNA, the CDR3 is TGTGCCAGCAGCCCCGGACAGAGCAATGAAAAACTGTTTTTT.

This chain links TRBV7-2 with TRBJ2-7; D call uncertain. V shed 2 bases and J shed 4 bases, with 6 bases lying between them. This CDR3 region has 12 residues. Germline V gives CDR1 SGHTA, CDR2 FQGNSA. The CDR3 nucleotides read TGTGCCAGCAGCTTAACACGATACGAGCAGTACTTC. Amino acids: CASSLTRYEQYF. The variable domain in full, completed from reference TRBV7-2 and TRBJ2-7, reads GAGVSQSPSNKVTEKGKDVELRCDPISGHTALYWYRQSLGQGLEFLIYFQGNSAPDKSGLPSDRFSAERTGGSVSTLTIQRTQQEDSAVYLCASSLTRYEQYFGPGTRLTVT.

The chain recombines TRBV7-9 with TRBJ2-1, with 9 bases lining up with TRBD2. The ends lost 8 bases at V and 6 bases at J; junction bases unmatched: 5. Germline V gives CDR1 SEHNR, CDR2 FQNEAQ (reference sequence). The CDR3 contains 13 residues. CDR3 bases: TGTGCCAGCGCCAGCGGGGGGCCCAATGAGCAGTTCTTC. This translates into CASASGGPNEQFF.

The chain is built from TRBV9 and TRBJ2-3; D is ambiguous. The CDR3 loop spans 17 amino acids. Trimming shortened V by 4 bases and J by 1 base, and 19 bases separated the two germline ends. The germline V gene encodes CDR1 SGDLS and CDR2 YYNGEE. The CDR3 spells CASSLTKSRFRTDTQYF. The CDR3, as DNA: TGTGCCAGCAGCCTAACTAAAAGTAGGTTCCGCACAGATACGCAGTATTTT.

The V call is TRBV27, the J call TRBJ2-6; TRBD1 matches at 8 bases. Germline V gene sequence: CDR1 MNHEY, CDR2 SMNVEV (reference sequence). J was trimmed by 0 bases and V by 5 bases; bases with no gene match: 12. The CDR3 covers 19 residues. CDR3 coding DNA: TGTGCCAGCAGTCTTAAACCGGGACAGGTTAGCTCTGGGGCCAACGTCCTGACTTTC. Its protein product is CASSLKPGQVSSGANVLTF.

The rearrangement joins TRBV5-4 to TRBJ1-2, with D tentatively TRBD1 (5 bases). The CDR3 runs 15 residues. The germline V and J ends were trimmed by 4 bases and 0 bases, with 13 bases remaining between them. Germline CDR1 is SGHNT and CDR2 is YYREEE (reference sequence). CDR3 sequence (DNA): TGTGCCAGCAGCCAGACAGCTTTGACTAACTATGGCTACACCTTC. Translated, it gives CASSQTALTNYGYTF.

The CDR3 is CASSLGGPGRTGELFF. The CDR3, as DNA: TGTGCCAGCAGCTTAGGGGGGCCTGGACGCACCGGGGAGCTGTTTTTT. The chain employs TRBV7-2 and TRBJ2-2; TRBD1 is a possible D gene (6 bases). The germline gives CDR1 SGHTA, CDR2 FQGNSA. The CDR3 runs to 16 residues. The V end was cut by 1 base, the J end by 4 bases, with 13 bases between. Variable domain in full (rest from reference TRBV7-2 and TRBJ2-2): GAGVSQSPSNKVTEKGKDVELRCDPISGHTALYWYRQSLGQGLEFLIYFQGNSAPDKSGLPSDRFSAERTGGSVSTLTIQRTQQEDSAVYLCASSLGGPGRTGELFFGEGSRLTVL.

V and J are TRBV7-2 and TRBJ2-1; D might be TRBD2 (5 bases). The V end lost 4 bases, the J end lost 10 bases, and 11 bases lay between the germline ends. The V gene's germline CDR1 is SGHTA and CDR2 FQGNSA. The length of the CDR3 is 12 residues. The DNA of the CDR3 is TGTGCCAGCAGCTCATTAGGAGGCGAGCAGTTCTTC. It specifies CASSSLGGEQFF.

V and J are TRBV5-1 and TRBJ1-3; tentatively, D is TRBD1 (5 bases). CDR3 length: 17 residues. V shed 4 bases and J shed 1 base, with 18 bases lying between them. Germline V lookup: CDR1 SGHRS, CDR2 YFSETQ. CDR3 loop: CASSNGAGLTSGNTIYF. The CDR3 DNA is TGCGCCAGCAGCAATGGGGCAGGGTTAACTTCTGGAAACACCATATATTTT.

V gene TRBV4-1 combines with J gene TRBJ2-3; weak D call: TRBD1 (6 bases). The CDR3 has 17 amino acids. V shed 1 base and J shed 0 bases, with 14 bases lying between them. Germline V gene lookup returns CDR1 MGHRA and CDR2 YSYEKL. The chain's CDR3 is CASSQGPATGSTDTQYF. CDR3 sequence (DNA): TGCGCCAGCAGCCAAGGCCCCGCGACAGGTAGCACAGATACGCAGTATTTT.

This chain connects TRBV27 to TRBJ2-5; the D gene is possibly TRBD2 (5 bases). Germline V gene lookup returns CDR1 MNHEY and CDR2 SMNVEV (reference sequence). The CDR3 totals 14 residues. Trimming stripped 2 bases from V and 5 bases from J, with 12 bases between. The DNA for the CDR3 is TGTGCCAGCAGTTTACGGCCGAGAGGGGAGACCCAGTACTTC. Amino acid sequence: CASSLRPRGETQYF.

The rearrangement joins TRBV19 to TRBJ2-4, with D possibly matching TRBD2 (5 bases). Germline CDR1 is LNHDA and CDR2 is SQIVND (reference sequence). CDR3 length: 12 amino acids. V was trimmed by 3 bases and J by 12 bases, leaving 12 bases between them. DNA of the CDR3: TGTGCCAGTAGTATGGAGGCTGCACCTCAGTACTTC. Residues: CASSMEAAPQYF.

The chain combines TRBV7-6 with TRBJ2-5, with 7 nucleotides matching TRBD2. The length of the CDR3 is 14 residues. With 3 bases clipped from V and 0 bases from J, the junction kept 1 base outside the gene matches. CDR1 SGHVS and CDR2 FNYEAQ come from the germline V gene. Here the CDR3 DNA reads TGTGCCAGCAGCTTGAGCGGGGACCAAGAGACCCAGTACTTC. The encoded protein is CASSLSGDQETQYF.

V gene TRBV9 combines with J gene TRBJ2-5, with 16 bases fitting TRBD2. Germline values: CDR1 SGDLS, CDR2 YYNGEE. The CDR3 sequence is 19 residues long. Germline trimming cut 3 bases from V and 4 bases from J; bases unmatched to any gene: 12. In DNA form, the CDR3 reads TGTGCCAGCAGCGGCGGGACTAGCGGGGGGGCCGGGGTAGGAGAGACCCAGTACTTC. It yields the protein CASSGGTSGGAGVGETQYF.